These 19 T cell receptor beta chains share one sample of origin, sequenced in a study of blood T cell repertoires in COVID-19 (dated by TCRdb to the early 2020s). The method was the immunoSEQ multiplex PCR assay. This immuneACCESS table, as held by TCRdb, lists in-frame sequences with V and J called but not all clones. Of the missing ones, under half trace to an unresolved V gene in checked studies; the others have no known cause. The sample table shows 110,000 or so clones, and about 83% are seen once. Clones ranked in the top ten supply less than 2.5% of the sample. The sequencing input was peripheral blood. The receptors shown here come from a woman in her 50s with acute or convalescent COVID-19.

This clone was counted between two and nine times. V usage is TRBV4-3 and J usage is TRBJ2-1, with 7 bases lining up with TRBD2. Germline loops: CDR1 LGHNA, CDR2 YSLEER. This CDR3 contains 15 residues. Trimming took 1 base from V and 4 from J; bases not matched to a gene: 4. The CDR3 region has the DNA TGCGCCAGCAGCCAAGGGGGGGGAAGTTACAATGAGCAGTTCTTC. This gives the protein CASSQGGGSYNEQFF.

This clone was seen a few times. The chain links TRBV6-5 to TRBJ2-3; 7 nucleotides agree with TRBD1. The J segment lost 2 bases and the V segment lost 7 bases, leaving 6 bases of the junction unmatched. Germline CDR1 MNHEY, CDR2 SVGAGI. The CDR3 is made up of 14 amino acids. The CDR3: CASTKGQNTDTQYF. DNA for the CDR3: TGTGCCAGCACCAAGGGACAGAACACAGATACGCAGTATTTT.

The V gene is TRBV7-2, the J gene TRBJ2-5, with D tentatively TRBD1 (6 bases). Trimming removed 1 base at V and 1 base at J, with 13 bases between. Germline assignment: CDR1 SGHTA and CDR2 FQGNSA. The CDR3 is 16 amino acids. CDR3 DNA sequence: TGTGCCAGCAGCTTAGGAGTCATGGGGGCCCAAGAGACCCAGTACTTC. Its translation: CASSLGVMGAQETQYF.

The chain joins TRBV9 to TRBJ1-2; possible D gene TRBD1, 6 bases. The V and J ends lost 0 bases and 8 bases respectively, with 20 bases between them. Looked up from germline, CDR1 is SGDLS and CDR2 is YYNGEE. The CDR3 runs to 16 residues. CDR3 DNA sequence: TGTGCCAGCAGCGTAGAGGGGGTGGCCGGACCCGGGGGCTACACCTTC. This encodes CASSVEGVAGPGGYTF.

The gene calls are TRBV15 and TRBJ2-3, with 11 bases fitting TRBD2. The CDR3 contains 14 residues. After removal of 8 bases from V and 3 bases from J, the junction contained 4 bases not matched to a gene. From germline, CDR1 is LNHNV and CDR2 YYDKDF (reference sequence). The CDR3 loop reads CATLAGGPTDTQYF. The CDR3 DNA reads TGTGCCACCTTAGCGGGAGGGCCTACAGATACGCAGTATTTT.

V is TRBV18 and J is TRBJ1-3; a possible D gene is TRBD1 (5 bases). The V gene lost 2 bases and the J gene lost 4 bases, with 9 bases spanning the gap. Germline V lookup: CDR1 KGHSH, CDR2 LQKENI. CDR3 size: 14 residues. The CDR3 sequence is CASSPEQVGNTIYF. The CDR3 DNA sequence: TGTGCCAGCTCACCAGAACAGGTGGGAAACACCATATATTTT.

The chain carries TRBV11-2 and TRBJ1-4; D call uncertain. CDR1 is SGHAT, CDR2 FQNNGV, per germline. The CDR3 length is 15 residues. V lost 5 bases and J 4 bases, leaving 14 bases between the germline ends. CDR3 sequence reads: CASSRGSQLNEKLFF. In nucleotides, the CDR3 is TGTGCCAGCAGCCGAGGAAGCCAGCTTAATGAAAAACTGTTTTTT.

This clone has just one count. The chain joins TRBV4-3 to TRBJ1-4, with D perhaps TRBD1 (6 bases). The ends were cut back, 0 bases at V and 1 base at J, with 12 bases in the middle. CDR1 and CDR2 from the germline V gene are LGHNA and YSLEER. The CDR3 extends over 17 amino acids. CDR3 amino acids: CASSQDRTVRTNEKLFF. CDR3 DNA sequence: TGCGCCAGCAGCCAAGATAGGACAGTAAGAACTAATGAAAAACTGTTTTTT.

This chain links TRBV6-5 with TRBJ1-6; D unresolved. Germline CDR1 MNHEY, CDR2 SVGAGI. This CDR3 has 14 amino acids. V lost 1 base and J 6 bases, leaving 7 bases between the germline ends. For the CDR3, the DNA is TGTGCCAGCAGTTACTTTACATTTAATTCACCCCTCCACTTT. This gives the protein CASSYFTFNSPLHF.

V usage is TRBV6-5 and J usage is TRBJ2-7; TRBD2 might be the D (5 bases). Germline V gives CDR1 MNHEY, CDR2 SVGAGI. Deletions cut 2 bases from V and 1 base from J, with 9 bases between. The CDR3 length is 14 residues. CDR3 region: CASSYEGTSYEQYF. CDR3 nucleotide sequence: TGTGCCAGCAGTTACGAGGGCACTTCCTACGAGCAGTACTTC.

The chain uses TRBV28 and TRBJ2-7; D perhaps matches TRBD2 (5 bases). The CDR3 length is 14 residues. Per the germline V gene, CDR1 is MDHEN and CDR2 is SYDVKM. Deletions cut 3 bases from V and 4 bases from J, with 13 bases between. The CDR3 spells CASSLPGVSYEQYF. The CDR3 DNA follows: TGTGCCAGCAGTTTGCCCGGGGTCTCATACGAGCAGTACTTC.

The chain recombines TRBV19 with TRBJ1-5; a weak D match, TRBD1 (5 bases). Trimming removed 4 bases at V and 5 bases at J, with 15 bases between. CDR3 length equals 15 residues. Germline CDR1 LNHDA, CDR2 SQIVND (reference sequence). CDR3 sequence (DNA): TGTGCCAGTAGTACGCTCGGGGGTGGGGATCAGCCCCAGCATTTT. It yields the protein CASSTLGGGDQPQHF.

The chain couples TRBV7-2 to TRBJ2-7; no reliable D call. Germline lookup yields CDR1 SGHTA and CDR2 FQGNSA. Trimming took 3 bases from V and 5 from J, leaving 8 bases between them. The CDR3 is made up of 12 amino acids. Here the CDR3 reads CASSFPGDEQYF. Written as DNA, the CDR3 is TGTGCCAGCAGCTTCCCGGGTGACGAGCAGTACTTC.

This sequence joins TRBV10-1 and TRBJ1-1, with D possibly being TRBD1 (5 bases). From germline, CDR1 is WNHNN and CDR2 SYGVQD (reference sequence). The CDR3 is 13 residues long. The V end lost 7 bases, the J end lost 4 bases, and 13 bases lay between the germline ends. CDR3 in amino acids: CASNSDGGTEAFF. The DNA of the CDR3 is TGCGCCAGCAATAGCGACGGGGGCACTGAAGCTTTCTTT.

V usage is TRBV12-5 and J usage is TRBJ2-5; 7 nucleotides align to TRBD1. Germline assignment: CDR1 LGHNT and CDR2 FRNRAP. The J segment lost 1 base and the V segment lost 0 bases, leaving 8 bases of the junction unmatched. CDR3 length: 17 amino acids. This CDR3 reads CASGLVWRTGFQETQYF. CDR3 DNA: TGTGCTAGTGGTTTGGTATGGAGGACAGGATTCCAAGAGACCCAGTACTTC. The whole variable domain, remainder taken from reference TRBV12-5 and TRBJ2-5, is DARVTQTPRHKVTEMGQEVTMRCQPILGHNTVFWYRQTMMQGLELLAYFRNRAPLDDSGMPKDRFSAEMPDATLATLKIQPSEPRDSAVYFCASGLVWRTGFQETQYFGPGTRLLVL.

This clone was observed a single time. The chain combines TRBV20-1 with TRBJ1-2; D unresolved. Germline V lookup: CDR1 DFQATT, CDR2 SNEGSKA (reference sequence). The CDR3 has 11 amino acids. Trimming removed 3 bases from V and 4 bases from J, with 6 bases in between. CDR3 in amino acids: CSASSPYGYTF. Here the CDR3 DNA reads TGCAGTGCTAGCTCCCCCTATGGCTACACCTTC.

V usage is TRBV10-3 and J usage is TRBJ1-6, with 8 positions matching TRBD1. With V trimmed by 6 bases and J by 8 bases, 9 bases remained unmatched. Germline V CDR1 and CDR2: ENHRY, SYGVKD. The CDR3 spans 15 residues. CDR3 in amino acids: CAISEDRVNYSPLHF. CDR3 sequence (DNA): TGTGCCATCAGCGAGGACAGGGTGAACTATTCACCCCTCCACTTT.

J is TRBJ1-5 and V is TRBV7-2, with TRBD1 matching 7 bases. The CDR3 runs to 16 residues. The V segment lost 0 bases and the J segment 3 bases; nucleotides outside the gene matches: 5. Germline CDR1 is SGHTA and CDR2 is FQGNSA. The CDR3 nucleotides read TGTGCCAGCAGCTTAGCGTCGGGACAGTCCAATCAGCCCCAGCATTTT. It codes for CASSLASGQSNQPQHF.

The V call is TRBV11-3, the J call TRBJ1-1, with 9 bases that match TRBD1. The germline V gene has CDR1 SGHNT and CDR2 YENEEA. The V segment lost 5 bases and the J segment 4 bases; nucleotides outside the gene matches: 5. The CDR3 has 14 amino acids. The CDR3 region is CASSVGQGSTEAFF. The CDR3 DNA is TGTGCCAGCAGCGTGGGACAGGGATCCACTGAAGCTTTCTTT.